This T cell receptor beta chain was sequenced during a study of breast tumors, draining lymph nodes, adjacent tissues. Points from the study as a whole: Data fit most tumor T cells coming from lymph node, expanding in tumor. Compared with lymph nodes, tumors were less diverse; compared with nontumor tissue, more. Tumor and nontumor repertoires were significantly more similar in luminal-like than in basal-like breast cancer.

MiXCR was run by TCRdb on the multiplex PCR reads, yielding one entry per CDR3 protein. The table records about 150,000 distinct CDR3 sequences, less than 35% of them present only once. Points on this clonotype: The target antigen is unknown.

Samples came from axillary lymph nodes draining the breast cancer. The CDR3 has 14 amino acids. CDR1 and CDR2 from the germline V gene are SGHTA and FQGNSA. Unmatched junction bases numbered 5, after V lost 5 bases and J lost 1 base. The TCR was taken from a female donor with breast cancer. Some clones in this sample may be carry-over from other donors' samples. J is TRBJ2-7 and V is TRBV7-2; the match to TRBD1 covers 7 bases. Sequences were obtained from axillary lymph node tissue. DNA for the CDR3: TGTGCCAGCAGCCACCGGGACAGTTCCTACGAGCAGTACTTC. Its translation: CASSHRDSSYEQYF.